The 17 T cell receptor beta chains in this list originate from one sample, sequenced in a study of glioma-infiltrating T cells. Using RNA template, CDR3s of TCR alpha and beta were amplified with iRepertoire arm-PCR. TCRdb analysed the multiplex PCR reads with MiXCR anew, one entry per CDR3 protein. This sample yields about 130,000 distinct CDR3 sequences, of which about 25% are seen a single time; 25% to 30% belongs to the top ten. The sequencing input was glioma tissue, nonneoplastic brain tissue, or PBMCs (not recorded which). Receptors were obtained from a human donor with low-grade glioma or glioblastoma, undergoing nonglioma brain surgery, or in good health (not recorded which).

The chain uses TRBV27 and TRBJ2-5; tentative D call: TRBD1 (5 bases). Trimming cost V 8 bases and J 1 base, with 17 bases left between them. The CDR3 runs to 15 residues. Germline V CDR1 and CDR2: MNHEY, SMNVEV (reference sequence). In DNA, the CDR3 is TGTGCCAGCGGCCCTCAGGGCGCACCCCAAGAGACCCAGTACTTC. This encodes CASGPQGAPQETQYF.

The chain joins TRBV7-3 to TRBJ2-5; TRBD2 aligns across 9 bases. This CDR3 region has 17 residues. The germline V gene has CDR1 SGHTA and CDR2 FQGTGA. After removal of 1 base from V and 2 bases from J, the junction contained 8 bases not matched to a gene. The CDR3 loop reads CASSLKGDLAGQETQYF. The CDR3 DNA follows: TGTGCCAGCAGCTTAAAGGGAGATCTAGCGGGGCAAGAGACCCAGTACTTC.

The table lists this clonotype with many counts. The V call is TRBV20-1, the J call TRBJ1-3; 8 bases are a match to TRBD1. J lost 4 bases, V lost 5 bases, and 7 bases had no gene match. Germline V gives CDR1 DFQATT, CDR2 SNEGSKA (reference sequence). This CDR3 has 14 residues. This CDR3 is CSAGRGRGGNTIYF. CDR3 in DNA: TGCAGTGCTGGCAGGGGGCGAGGGGGAAACACCATATATTTT.

A word on this clonotype: It may be a read error: a sequence one base away is much more abundant. The V call is TRBV28, the J call TRBJ1-1, with D tentatively TRBD1 (5 bases). The V end lost 2 bases, the J end lost 5 bases, and 21 bases lay between the germline ends. There are 17 residues in the CDR3. The V gene's germline CDR1 is MDHEN and CDR2 SYDVKM. CDR3 residues: CASSLIKGVHLGTEAFF. CDR3 DNA sequence: TGTGCCAGCAGTTTAATTAAAGGGGTCCACCTAGGAACTGAAGCTTTCTTT.

This clonotype was counted only a few times. The V and J genes are TRBV10-2 and TRBJ2-5; 9 nucleotides align to TRBD2. Looked up from germline, CDR1 is WSHSY and CDR2 is SAAADI. Trimming removed 4 bases from V and 5 bases from J; junction bases left unmatched: 5. The CDR3 runs 14 residues. The CDR3 is CASSGGLAAETQYF. CDR3 sequence (DNA): TGCGCCAGCAGTGGGGGACTAGCTGCTGAGACCCAGTACTTC.

The gene calls are TRBV4-2 and TRBJ1-5, with unresolved D. This CDR3 region has 16 residues. From germline, CDR1 is LGHNA and CDR2 YNFKEQ. Trimming took off 1 base at V and 0 bases at J, with 10 bases between the two ends. The CDR3 loop is CASSQGFEGSNQPQHF. CDR3 DNA sequence: TGTGCCAGCAGCCAAGGTTTCGAGGGTAGCAATCAGCCCCAGCATTTT.

This clonotype was counted only a few times. The chain links TRBV2 to TRBJ2-2; perhaps TRBD2 as D (5 bases). V lost 7 bases and J 1 base, leaving 7 bases between the germline ends. CDR3 length: 13 residues. Germline CDR1 is SNHLY and CDR2 is FYNNEI. CDR3 DNA sequence: TGTGCCAGCATCGAGGGGAACACCGGGGAGCTGTTTTTT. Translating it yields CASIEGNTGELFF.

Note on this clonotype: A much larger clone is a single base away; this may be a read error. V gene TRBV28 combines with J gene TRBJ1-3, with D possibly TRBD1 on 5 matching bases. Germline CDR1 and CDR2: MDHEN and SYDVKM. The CDR3 runs 16 residues. V lost 6 bases and J lost 8, with 23 bases in between. The CDR3 loop reads CASRNRGLLKGDTIYF. In nucleotides, the CDR3 is TGTGCCAGCAGAAACCGGGGCCTACTTAAGGGAGACACCATATATTTT.

This clonotype was counted only a few times. The rearrangement uses TRBV12-3 or TRBV12-4 and TRBJ1-5; 8 bases map to TRBD1. Trimming removed 4 bases from V and 5 bases from J; junction bases left unmatched: 4. This CDR3 has 14 residues. CDR3 bases: TGTGCCAGCAGTTCAGGGGACAGGTATCAGCCCCAGCATTTT. This codes for CASSSGDRYQPQHF.

There are many counts of this clonotype. This CDR3 reads CASSEFGEQYV. The CDR3 bases are TGCGCCAGCAGTGAATTTGGGGAGCAGTACGTC. The chain recombines TRBV10-1 with TRBJ2-7; no clear D. The V end was cut by 3 bases, the J end by 7 bases, with 7 bases between. CDR3 length equals 11 residues. CDR1 and CDR2 (germline): WNHNN, SYGVQD (reference sequence).

The chain is built from TRBV2 and TRBJ1-5; 9 positions agree with TRBD1. Trimming took 5 bases from V and 7 from J; bases not matched to a gene: 12. This CDR3 contains 16 residues. Germline loops: CDR1 SNHLY, CDR2 FYNNEI. CDR3 in DNA: TGTGCCAGCAGTTCGCCCGGGACAGGGCAGGGGCAGCCCCAGCATTTT. Its translation: CASSSPGTGQGQPQHF.

The gene calls are TRBV20-1 and TRBJ2-5; 9 bases map to TRBD1. The V gene end was trimmed by 3 bases and the J gene end by 5 bases; junction bases not matched to a gene: 13. The germline V gene has CDR1 DFQATT and CDR2 SNEGSKA (reference sequence). The CDR3 is 16 residues long. The CDR3 DNA is TGCAGTGCTAGTTCAGAACAGGGGGCTTGGGGGGAGACCCAGTACTTC. This translates into CSASSEQGAWGETQYF.

This clonotype has only one observation. V gene TRBV18 combines with J gene TRBJ1-4; 9 bases are a match to TRBD1. Germline V gene sequence: CDR1 KGHSH, CDR2 LQKENI. This CDR3 is 18 amino acids long. Germline trimming cut 3 bases from V and 4 bases from J; bases unmatched to any gene: 12. CDR3 amino acids: CASSPNFPGQGGNEKLFF. Written as DNA, the CDR3 is TGTGCCAGCTCACCCAACTTCCCGGGACAGGGAGGTAATGAAAAACTGTTTTTT.

This chain connects TRBV7-2 to TRBJ1-2; TRBD1 is a possible D gene (5 bases). The germline V gene encodes CDR1 SGHTA and CDR2 FQGNSA. This CDR3 has 14 residues. The germline V and J ends were trimmed by 2 bases and 8 bases, with 15 bases remaining between them. In nucleotides, the CDR3 is TGTGCCAGCAGCTTAAATCCCCAGGGCGGAGGCTACACCTTC. As protein: CASSLNPQGGGYTF. The full variable domain, with the rest looked up from reference TRBV7-2 and TRBJ1-2, is GAGVSQSPSNKVTEKGKDVELRCDPISGHTALYWYRQSLGQGLEFLIYFQGNSAPDKSGLPSDRFSAERTGGSVSTLTIQRTQQEDSAVYLCASSLNPQGGGYTFGSGTRLTVV.

The chain uses TRBV7-9 and TRBJ1-6; D unresolved. Deletions cut 4 bases from V and 0 bases from J, with 7 bases between. The germline V gene encodes CDR1 SEHNR and CDR2 FQNEAQ (reference sequence). CDR3 length: 15 residues. Here the CDR3 DNA reads TGTGCCAGCAGCTCACAAAGCTCCTATAATTCACCCCTCCACTTT. It specifies CASSSQSSYNSPLHF. The complete variable domain, with remaining parts taken from reference TRBV7-9 and TRBJ1-6, reads DTGVSQNPRHKITKRGQNVTFRCDPISEHNRLYWYRQTLGQGPEFLTYFQNEAQLEKSRLLSDRFSAERPKGSFSTLEIQRTEQGDSAMYLCASSSQSSYNSPLHFGNGTRLTVT.

The table lists this clonotype with many counts. V usage is TRBV27 and J usage is TRBJ1-4; maybe TRBD1 (5 bases). Trimming pared 4 bases from V and 0 bases from J, leaving 9 bases between. CDR1 MNHEY and CDR2 SMNVEV come from the germline V gene (reference sequence). This CDR3 has 15 amino acids. Here the CDR3 DNA reads TGTGCCAGCAGTTGGCGGGACCCAACTAATGAAAAACTGTTTTTT. It translates to CASSWRDPTNEKLFF.

This clonotype was found many times. The chain links TRBV27 to TRBJ1-5; no definite D call. Germline CDR1 MNHEY, CDR2 SMNVEV (reference sequence). This CDR3 is 14 amino acids long. V gave up 1 base and J gave up 1 base, with 5 bases separating them. CDR3 amino acids: CASSLFGSNQPQHF. CDR3 nucleotide sequence: TGTGCCAGCAGTTTATTTGGAAGCAATCAGCCCCAGCATTTT.